This record covers a single TCR beta chain. Trimming removed 5 bases from V and 7 bases from J; junction bases left unmatched: 14. The CDR3 consists of 17 residues. Per the germline V gene, CDR1 is KGHSH and CDR2 is LQKENI. This sample was taken from a study of blood T cell repertoires in COVID-19. Using immunoSEQ multiplex PCR, the repertoire was profiled, and TCRdb retains in-frame clones only, with some absent. The table records about 140,000 clones, about 80% of them present only once. The receptor was isolated from a human donor in a cohort sampled during active COVID-19. J is TRBJ1-6 and V is TRBV18, with 7 nucleotides matching TRBD1. Sequenced material: peripheral blood. DNA of the CDR3: TGTGCCAGCTCATCTACAGGGGTCCGGGCACGAAATTCACCCCTCCACTTT. Protein sequence: CASSSTGVRARNSPLHF.